The clone carrying this TCR beta chain occurred many times. Antigen specificity is unknown. These data originate in a study of T cells in Graves' hyperthyroidism and ophthalmopathy. Looking at the study overall: Any treatment followed the collection of peripheral blood at initial diagnosis.

V was pared by 6 bases and J by 5 bases, with 16 bases between. Germline assignment: CDR1 MNHEY and CDR2 SVGEGT. The CDR3 loop spans 14 amino acids. Amplification yielded TCR beta CDR3 regions, with RNA transcripts as the source. The HTBI primer set drove a first-round RT-PCR of the TCR CDR3. MiXCR was run by TCRdb on the multiplex PCR reads, yielding one entry per CDR3 protein. The sample carries over 300,000 distinct CDR3 sequences, around 14% recorded once. Study-wide findings and caveats: Blood also contained most expanded thyroid clonotypes above 0.001.

Uncontrolled infection, other autoimmune disease, pregnancy or lactation excluded patients. Based on clinical symptoms, serum thyroxine and TRAb, thyroid ultrasound and orbital computed tomography, diagnoses were reached. The sequence was collected from a woman aged 60-70 years with Graves' hyperthyroidism. The sequencing input was blood. The rearrangement links TRBV6-2 or TRBV6-3 to TRBJ2-5, with D hard to call. This CDR3 reads CASRTLRIGETQYF. CDR3 nucleotides: TGTGCCAGCAGAACCCTTAGGATCGGGGAGACCCAGTACTTC.